The 9 T cell receptor beta chains listed next were all sequenced from one sample in a study of T cells in Graves' hyperthyroidism and ophthalmopathy. Amplification yielded TCR beta CDR3 regions, with RNA transcripts as the source. TCR CDR3 underwent first-round RT-PCR with the HTBI primer set. TCRdb passed the multiplex PCR reads through MiXCR, listing each CDR3 protein once. Among 300,000 to 350,000 distinct CDR3 sequences listed, approximately 22% were seen once. The specimen sequenced was blood. The receptor source for this set is a woman aged 45-60 years with Graves' hyperthyroidism.

V usage is TRBV5-6 and J usage is TRBJ2-7, with D uncertain. CDR1 is SGHDT and CDR2 is YYEEEE in the germline V gene. The CDR3 sequence is 14 residues long. Trimming left V 6 bases short and J 0 bases short, with 13 bases between. The CDR3 here is CASTPSLSSYEQYF. In DNA form, the CDR3 reads TGTGCCAGCACCCCCTCCTTGAGCTCCTACGAGCAGTACTTC.

In its sample, this clonotype was seen many times. V is TRBV6-1 and J is TRBJ2-3; the D call may be TRBD1 or TRBD2 (5 bases each). CDR3 length: 14 amino acids. Trimming removed 5 bases at V and 4 bases at J, with 13 bases between. CDR1 is MNHNS and CDR2 is SASEGT in the germline V gene. CDR3 nucleotides: TGTGCCAGCAGTTTTGGGCAGGGAGCAGATACGCAGTATTTT. Translation gives CASSFGQGADTQYF.

This clonotype turned up a few times. This rearrangement joins TRBV27 to TRBJ1-2; 7 bases map to TRBD1. V lost 6 bases to trimming and J lost 7 bases; unmatched junction nucleotides: 2. Germline V gene data show CDR1 as MNHEY and CDR2 as SMNVEV (reference sequence). CDR3 length: 11 residues. CDR3 sequence reads: CASRHRGGYTF. The CDR3 DNA reads TGTGCCAGCAGGCACAGGGGTGGCTACACCTTC.

This clonotype was recorded many times. The chain joins TRBV27 to TRBJ2-1; D is unclear. Germline V gene lookup returns CDR1 MNHEY and CDR2 SMNVEV (reference sequence). This CDR3 comprises 14 residues. V was trimmed by 2 bases and J by 6 bases, leaving 11 bases between them. The DNA for the CDR3 is TGTGCCAGCAGTTTAATCAGACAACCCAATGAGCAGTTCTTC. Translating it yields CASSLIRQPNEQFF.

This clonotype was found many times. The rearrangement joins TRBV5-1 to TRBJ2-1; 7 nucleotides align to TRBD1. Per germline, CDR1 SGHRS and CDR2 YFSETQ. V lost 4 bases and J lost 7; bases outside the gene matches: 14. CDR3 length: 16 residues. The CDR3 here is CASSGRQGQQRNEQFF. In DNA, the CDR3 is TGCGCCAGCAGCGGACGACAGGGCCAACAGAGGAATGAGCAGTTCTTC.

This clonotype was seen at least ten times. CDR3 amino acids: CSVARVQGQPQHF. The CDR3 DNA reads as TGCAGCGTTGCTAGGGTGCAGGGTCAGCCCCAGCATTTT. The rearrangement uses TRBV29-1 and TRBJ1-5, with a tentative D call TRBD1 (5 bases). The length of the CDR3 is 13 residues. V was clipped by 4 bases and J by 6 bases, with 13 bases between them. Germline assignment: CDR1 SQVTM and CDR2 ANQGSEA. Variable domain in full (rest from reference TRBV29-1 and TRBJ1-5): SAVISQKPSRDICQRGTSLTIQCQVDSQVTMMFWYRQQPGQSLTLIATANQGSEATYESGFVIDKFPISRPNLTFSTLTVSNMSPEDSSIYLCSVARVQGQPQHFGDGTRLSIL.

The rearrangement joins TRBV30 to TRBJ1-6; 12 bases align to TRBD1. The CDR3 is made up of 19 amino acids. CDR1 is GTSNPN, CDR2 SVGIG, per germline (reference sequence). Trimming cost V 0 bases and J 6 bases; bases outside gene matches: 12. CDR3 bases: TGTGCCTGGAGTGTAAGCCGGGGACAGGGGGCCAGGGGTAATTCACCCCTCCACTTT. Translating it yields CAWSVSRGQGARGNSPLHF.

The V and J genes are TRBV9 and TRBJ1-6; no clear D gene. With 4 bases removed from V and 0 bases from J, the gap between germline ends came to 11 bases. The CDR3 extends over 16 amino acids. The germline CDR1 and CDR2 sequences are SGDLS and YYNGEE. CDR3 bases: TGTGCCAGCAGCCCTCGACCGAGCTCCTATAATTCACCCCTCCACTTT. Translating gives CASSPRPSSYNSPLHF.

This clonotype was counted at least ten times. This sequence joins TRBV12-3 or TRBV12-4 and TRBJ2-3; D assignment may be TRBD1 or TRBD2 (5 bases each). V gave up 3 bases and J gave up 4 bases, with 5 bases separating them. The CDR3 sequence is 12 residues long. The CDR3 region is CASSLGADTQYF. The CDR3 DNA reads TGTGCCAGCAGTTTGGGGGCAGATACGCAGTATTTT.